The entry below gives a single T cell receptor beta chain sequence along with its context. Germline CDR1 and CDR2: SGHAT and FQNNGV. The CDR3 length is 14 residues. With 4 bases clipped from V and 6 bases from J, the junction kept 5 bases outside the gene matches. The sample comes from a study of blood T cell repertoires in COVID-19. Profiled with immunoSEQ multiplex PCR; TCRdb holds only in-frame clones, not every one. The repertoire holds some 500,000 clones, approximately 90% seen once, with 1.5% to 2% in the top ten. This chain joins TRBV11-2 and TRBJ2-7; the match to TRBD1 covers 11 bases. This TCR derives from a woman aged 35 to 49 who had recovered from COVID-19. Sample: PBMCs or T cells enriched from blood (not recorded which). The CDR3 nucleotides read TGTGCCAGCAGCTCACCGGGACAGGGGGGCGAGCAGTACTTC. This sequence encodes CASSSPGQGGEQYF.